Listed below are T cell receptor beta chains from one sample, sequenced in a study of blood T cells in healthy people across ages. Via MiXCR, TCRdb re-called the 5' RACE reads, giving one row per CDR3 protein. Here the sample spans roughly 800,000 distinct CDR3 sequences, just under 25% being singletons. This same sample was also part of a study on T cells of mothers and their children.

Specimen: blood. Every receptor here comes from a boy aged 5-17 years in good health. CDR3s leave out the opening cysteine and the closing phenylalanine or tryptophan. The size field is filled for only some rows; it gives once, few, many or a size class.

cdr3_aa j_call v_call clone_size
ASRSTGPTQNNEQF TRBJ2-1 TRBV7-9 -
ASNRVGGVDEQY TRBJ2-7 TRBV9 -
ATSRETRTAEVLYGYT TRBJ1-2 TRBV15 few
ASSVGTNSYNEQF TRBJ2-1 TRBV7-7 -
ASSSRTSGPLF TRBJ2-5 TRBV11-2 -
ASSLSGRRSNQPQH TRBJ1-5 TRBV7-6 few
ASSLVEGQGEFGEKLF TRBJ1-4 TRBV7-8 few
ATSRLVLTDNEQF TRBJ2-1 TRBV15 -
ASSYPGRNTGELF TRBJ2-2 TRBV6-2/TRBV6-3 -
ASSQGLGGSSYEQY TRBJ2-7 TRBV4-1 -
ASSQAWDRVSGNTIY TRBJ1-3 TRBV4-2 few
ASSLVGTGGKNEQF - TRBV11-2 -
ASSLLPGQWDNEQF - TRBV5-1 few
ASSKALGELSSGANVLT TRBJ2-6 TRBV21-1 few
ASSLGGTGDEQF TRBJ2-1 TRBV5-6 -